This T cell receptor beta chain derives from a study of T cells expressing NK-cell markers (dated by TCRdb to 2018 to 2021). Turning to the overall study: Three sorted T-cell subsets (CD3+CD56+NKG2C+, CD3+CD56+NKG2C- and CD3+CD56-NKG2C+) from 7 to 9 donors had their TCR beta-chain repertoires profiled. Of the eight sequenced donors, seven were found to be HCMV-seropositive and one was found to be HCMV-seronegative. The study sequenced eight donors, all healthy volunteers chosen at random: three men and five women. The libraries were sequenced on Illumina HiSeq 2000/2500, MiSeq or NextSeq, producing 2 x 150 bp reads.

The CDR3 goes from the cysteine to the phenylalanine over 13 residues. The DNA is not on file. CDR1 is given as SGHTA and CDR2 as FQGNSA, both from the germline V gene. On this clonotype itself: The specificity of this receptor is unknown.

Sequencer: Illumina HiSeq 2000. The TCR beta cDNA libraries were made using 5'RACE template switching, a step that added both a universal primer site and unique molecular identifiers. cDNA synthesis was primed from the TCR beta constant segment, followed by two successive PCR amplification steps. As for the authors' bioinformatics: Reads were demultiplexed and grouped by UMI with MIGEC, and clonotypes were assembled and quantified with MiTCR. To exclude erroneous sequences, only TCR cDNA sequences supported by at least two reads were retained. Downstream repertoire analysis used the tcR package, and clonotypes were matched across fractions by CDR3 nucleotide sequence plus V segment. VDJmatch was used to annotate antigen specificity against VDJdb, with one amino acid substitution in CDR3 permitted. The reads were reprocessed in TCRdb, with one entry per CDR3 protein sequence and no accompanying DNA. These V and J calls rely on TCRdb rather than the paper's analysis. The table kept for this sample lists about 260,000 distinct CDR3 sequences. The top ten hold 4% to 5% of the sample.

To determine HCMV serostatus, a commercial ELISA kit was used to detect HCMV-specific IgG in serum. Ficoll density gradient centrifugation was used to isolate peripheral blood mononuclear cells from blood. The investigation overall reported the following: Whether the expanded NKG2C-expressing T cell clones were specific for HCMV antigens remained unclear. Those dominant clonotypes were again the most abundant among CD3+CD56-NKG2C+ cells in several donors, at about 25-60.1%. In more than five donors, the dominant CD3+CD56+NKG2C+ clonotypes ranked among the top 10 CD8+ clonotypes, making up roughly 1.0-7.0% of CD8+ T cells.

Input material: blood T cells: a sorted CD56 or NKG2C T cell subset, CD4+ or CD8+ T cells, or bulk PBMC T cells (not recorded which). The clonotype was recovered from a woman aged 18 to 69 in good health. The sequence links TRBV7-2 to TRBJ1-2. The CDR3 corresponds to CASSLGQGGVYTF.